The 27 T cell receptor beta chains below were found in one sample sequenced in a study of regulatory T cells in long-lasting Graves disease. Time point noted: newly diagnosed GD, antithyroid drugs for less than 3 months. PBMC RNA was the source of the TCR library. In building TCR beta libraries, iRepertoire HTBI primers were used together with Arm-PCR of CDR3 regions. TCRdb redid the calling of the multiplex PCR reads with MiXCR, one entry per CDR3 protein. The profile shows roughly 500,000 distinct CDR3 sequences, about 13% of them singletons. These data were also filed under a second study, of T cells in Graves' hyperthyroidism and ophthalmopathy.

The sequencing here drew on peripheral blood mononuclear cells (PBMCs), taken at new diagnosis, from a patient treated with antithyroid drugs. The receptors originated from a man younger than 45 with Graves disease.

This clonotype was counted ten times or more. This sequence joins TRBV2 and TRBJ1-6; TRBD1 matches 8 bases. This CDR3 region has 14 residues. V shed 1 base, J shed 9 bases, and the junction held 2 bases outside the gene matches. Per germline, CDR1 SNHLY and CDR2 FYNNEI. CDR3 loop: CASSEGQGASPLHF. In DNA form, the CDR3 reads TGTGCCAGCAGTGAAGGGCAGGGGGCTTCACCCCTCCACTTT. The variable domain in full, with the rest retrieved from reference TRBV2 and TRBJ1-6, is EPEVTQTPSHQVTQMGQEVILRCVPISNHLYFYWYRQILGQKVEFLVSFYNNEISEKSEIFDDQFSVERPDGSNFTLKIRSTKLEDSAMYFCASSEGQGASPLHFGNGTRLTVT.

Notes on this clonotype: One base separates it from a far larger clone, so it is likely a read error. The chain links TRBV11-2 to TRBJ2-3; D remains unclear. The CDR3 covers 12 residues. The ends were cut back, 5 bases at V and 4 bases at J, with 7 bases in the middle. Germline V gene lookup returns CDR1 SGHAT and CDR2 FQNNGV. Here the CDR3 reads CASSRHADTQYF. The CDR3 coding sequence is TGTGCCAGCAGCCGACACGCAGATACGCAGTATTTT.

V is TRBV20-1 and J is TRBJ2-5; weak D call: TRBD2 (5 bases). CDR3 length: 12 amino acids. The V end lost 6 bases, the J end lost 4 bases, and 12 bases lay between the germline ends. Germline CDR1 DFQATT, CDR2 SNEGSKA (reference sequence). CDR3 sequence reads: CSAMDWGETQYF. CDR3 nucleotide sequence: TGCAGTGCCATGGACTGGGGAGAGACCCAGTACTTC.

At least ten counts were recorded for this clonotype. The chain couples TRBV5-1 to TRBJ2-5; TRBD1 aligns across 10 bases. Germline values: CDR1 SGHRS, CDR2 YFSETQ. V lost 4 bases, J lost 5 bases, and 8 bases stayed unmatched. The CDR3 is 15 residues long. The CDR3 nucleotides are TGCGCCAGCAGCACTCTGGGACAGGGGATGGAGACCCAGTACTTC. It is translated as CASSTLGQGMETQYF. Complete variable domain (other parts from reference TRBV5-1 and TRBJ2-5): KAGVTQTPRYLIKTRGQQVTLSCSPISGHRSVSWYQQTPGQGLQFLFEYFSETQRNKGNFPGRFSGRQFSNSRSEMNVSTLELGDSALYLCASSTLGQGMETQYFGPGTRLLVL.

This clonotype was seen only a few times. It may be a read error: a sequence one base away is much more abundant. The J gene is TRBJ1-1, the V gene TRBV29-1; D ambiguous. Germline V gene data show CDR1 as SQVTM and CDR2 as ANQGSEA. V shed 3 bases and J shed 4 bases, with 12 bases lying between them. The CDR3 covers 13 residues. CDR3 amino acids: CSVEFQVGTEAFF. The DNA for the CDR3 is TGCAGCGTTGAGTTTCAGGTGGGCACTGAAGCTTTCTTT.

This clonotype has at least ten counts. The CDR3 DNA is TGTGCCAGCATGGTCCACACAGATACGCAGTATTTT. It encodes CASMVHTDTQYF. The V and J genes are TRBV2 and TRBJ2-3; D is undetermined. This CDR3 is built from 12 residues. Between the trimmed V and J ends, which lost 7 bases and 2 bases, there was a span of 7 bases. Germline lookup yields CDR1 SNHLY and CDR2 FYNNEI.

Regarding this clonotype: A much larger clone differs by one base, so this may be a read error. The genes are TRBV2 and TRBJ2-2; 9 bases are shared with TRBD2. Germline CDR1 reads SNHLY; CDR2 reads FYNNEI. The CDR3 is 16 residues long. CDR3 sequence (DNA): TGTGCCAGCAGACCCATAGCGGGAGTAAGAACCGGGGGGCTGTTTTTT. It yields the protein CASRPIAGVRTGGLFF.

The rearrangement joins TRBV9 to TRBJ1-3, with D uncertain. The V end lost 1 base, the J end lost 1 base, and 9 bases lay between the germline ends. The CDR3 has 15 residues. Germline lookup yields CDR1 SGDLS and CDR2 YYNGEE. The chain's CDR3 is CASSVSPRSGNTIYF. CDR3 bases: TGTGCCAGCAGCGTAAGTCCCCGGTCTGGAAACACCATATATTTT.

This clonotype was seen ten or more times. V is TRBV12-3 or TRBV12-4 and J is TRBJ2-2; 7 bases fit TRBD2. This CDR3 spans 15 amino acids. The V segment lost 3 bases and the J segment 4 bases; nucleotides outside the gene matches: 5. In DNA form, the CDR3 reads TGTGCCAGCAGTTTCGGCGGGAGAACCACCGGGGAGCTGTTTTTT. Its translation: CASSFGGRTTGELFF.

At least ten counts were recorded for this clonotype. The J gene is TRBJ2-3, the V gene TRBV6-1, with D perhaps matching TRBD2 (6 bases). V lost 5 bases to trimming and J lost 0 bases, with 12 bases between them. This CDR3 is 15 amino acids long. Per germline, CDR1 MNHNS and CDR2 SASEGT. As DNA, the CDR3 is TGTGCCAGCAGTCCCACCGGGACTAGCACAGATACGCAGTATTTT. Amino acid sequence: CASSPTGTSTDTQYF.

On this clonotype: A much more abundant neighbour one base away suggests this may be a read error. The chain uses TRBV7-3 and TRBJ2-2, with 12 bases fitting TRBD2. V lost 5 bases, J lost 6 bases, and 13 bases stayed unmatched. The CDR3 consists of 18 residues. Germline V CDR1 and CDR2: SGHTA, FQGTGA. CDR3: CASSRVRSSGRAAGELFF. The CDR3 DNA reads TGTGCCAGCAGCCGAGTCCGATCTAGCGGGAGGGCCGCCGGGGAGCTGTTTTTT. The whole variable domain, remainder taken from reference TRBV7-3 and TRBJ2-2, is GAGVSQTPSNKVTEKGKYVELRCDPISGHTALYWYRQSLGQGPEFLIYFQGTGAADDSGLPNDRFFAVRPEGSVSTLKIQRTERGDSAVYLCASSRVRSSGRAAGELFFGEGSRLTVL.

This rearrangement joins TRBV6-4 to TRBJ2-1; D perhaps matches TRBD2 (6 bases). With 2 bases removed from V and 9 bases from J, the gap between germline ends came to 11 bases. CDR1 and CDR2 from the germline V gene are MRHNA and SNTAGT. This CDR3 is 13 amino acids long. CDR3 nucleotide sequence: TGTGCCAGCAGTGACGGGGAAGCGGGTGAGCAGTTCTTC. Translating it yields CASSDGEAGEQFF.

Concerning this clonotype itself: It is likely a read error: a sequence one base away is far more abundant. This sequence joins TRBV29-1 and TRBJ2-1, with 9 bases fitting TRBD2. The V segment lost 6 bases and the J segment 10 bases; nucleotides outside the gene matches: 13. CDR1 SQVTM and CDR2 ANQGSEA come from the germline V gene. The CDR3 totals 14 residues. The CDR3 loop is CSVMGLAGSYEQFF. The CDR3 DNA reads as TGCAGCGTCATGGGGCTAGCGGGATCCTACGAGCAGTTCTTC.

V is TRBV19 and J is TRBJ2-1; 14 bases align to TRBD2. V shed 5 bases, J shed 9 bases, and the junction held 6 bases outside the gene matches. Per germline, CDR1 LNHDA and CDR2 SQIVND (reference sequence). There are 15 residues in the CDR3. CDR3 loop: CASSPPGLAGAEQFF. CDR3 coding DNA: TGTGCCAGTAGTCCACCGGGACTAGCGGGAGCTGAGCAGTTCTTC.

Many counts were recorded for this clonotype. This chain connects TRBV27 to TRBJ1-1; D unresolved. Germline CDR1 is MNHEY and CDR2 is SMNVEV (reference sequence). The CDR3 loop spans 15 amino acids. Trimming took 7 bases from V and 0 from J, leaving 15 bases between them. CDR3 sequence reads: CASKRTKDMNTEAFF. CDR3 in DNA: TGTGCCAGCAAGAGGACGAAGGATATGAACACTGAAGCTTTCTTT.

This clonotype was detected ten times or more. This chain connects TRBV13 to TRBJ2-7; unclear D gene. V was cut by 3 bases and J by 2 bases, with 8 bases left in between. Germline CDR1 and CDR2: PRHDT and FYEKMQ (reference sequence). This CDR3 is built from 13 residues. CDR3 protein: CASSFRQTYEQYF. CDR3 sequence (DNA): TGTGCCAGCAGCTTTAGGCAAACCTACGAGCAGTACTTC.

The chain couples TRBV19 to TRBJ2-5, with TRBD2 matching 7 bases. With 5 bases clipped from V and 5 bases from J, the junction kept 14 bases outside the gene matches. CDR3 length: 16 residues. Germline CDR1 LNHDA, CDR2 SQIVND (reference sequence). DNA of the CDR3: TGTGCCAGTAGTTCTTTCCGGACTAGGAGGAATGAGACCCAGTACTTC. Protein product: CASSSFRTRRNETQYF.

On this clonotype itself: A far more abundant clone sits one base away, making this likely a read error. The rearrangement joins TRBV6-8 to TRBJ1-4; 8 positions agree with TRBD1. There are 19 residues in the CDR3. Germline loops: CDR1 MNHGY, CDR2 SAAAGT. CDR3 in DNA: TGTGCCAGCACCCGGGGAGTTGCTAAGACAGGGGTGGCGGATGAAAAACGGTTTTTT. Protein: CASTRGVAKTGVADEKRFF.

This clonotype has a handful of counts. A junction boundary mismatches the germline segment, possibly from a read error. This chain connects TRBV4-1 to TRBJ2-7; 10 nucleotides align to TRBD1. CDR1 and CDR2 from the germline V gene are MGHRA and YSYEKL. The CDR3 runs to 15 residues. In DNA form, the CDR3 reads TGCGCCAGCAGCCAGCCCCGGGACAGGGGTGGAGAGCAGTGCTTC. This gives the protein CASSQPRDRGGEQCF.

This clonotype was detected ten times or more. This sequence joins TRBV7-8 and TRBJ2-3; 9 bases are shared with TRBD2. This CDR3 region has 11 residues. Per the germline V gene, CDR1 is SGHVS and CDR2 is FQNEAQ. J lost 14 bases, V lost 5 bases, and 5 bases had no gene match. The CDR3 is CASSEGGRAYF. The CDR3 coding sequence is TGTGCCAGCAGCGAAGGCGGGAGGGCGTATTTT. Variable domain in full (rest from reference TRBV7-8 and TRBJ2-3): GAGVSQSPRYKVAKRGQDVALRCDPISGHVSLFWYQQALGQGPEFLTYFQNEAQLDKSGLPSDRFFAERPEGSVSTLKIQRTQQEDSAVYLCASSEGGRAYFGPGTRLTVL.

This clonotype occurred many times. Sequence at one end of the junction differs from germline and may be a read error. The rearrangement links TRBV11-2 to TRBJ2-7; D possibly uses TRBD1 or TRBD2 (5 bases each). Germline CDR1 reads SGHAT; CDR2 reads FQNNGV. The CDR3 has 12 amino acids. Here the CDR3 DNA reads TGTGCCAGCAGCCCATCTCTACCGGGACCGTCTTTC. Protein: CASSPSLPGPSF.

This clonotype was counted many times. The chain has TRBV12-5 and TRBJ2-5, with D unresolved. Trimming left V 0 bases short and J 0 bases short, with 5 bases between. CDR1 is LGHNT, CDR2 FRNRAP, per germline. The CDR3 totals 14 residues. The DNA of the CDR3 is TGTGCTAGTGGTTTGGTATCCAACCAAGAGACCCAGTACTTC. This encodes CASGLVSNQETQYF.

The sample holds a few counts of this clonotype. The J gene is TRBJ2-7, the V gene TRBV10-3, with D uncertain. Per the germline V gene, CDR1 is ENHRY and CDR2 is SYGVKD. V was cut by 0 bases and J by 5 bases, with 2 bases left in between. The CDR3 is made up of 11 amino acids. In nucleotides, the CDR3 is TGTGCCATCAGTGAGTCGAACGAGCAGTACTTC. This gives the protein CAISESNEQYF.

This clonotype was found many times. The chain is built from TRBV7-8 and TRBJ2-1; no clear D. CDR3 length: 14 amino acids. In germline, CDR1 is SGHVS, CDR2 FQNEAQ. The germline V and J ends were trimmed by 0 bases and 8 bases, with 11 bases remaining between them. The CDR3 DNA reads TGTGCCAGCAGCTTAGCCACAAGCGCGGATGAGCAGTTCTTC. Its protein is CASSLATSADEQFF.

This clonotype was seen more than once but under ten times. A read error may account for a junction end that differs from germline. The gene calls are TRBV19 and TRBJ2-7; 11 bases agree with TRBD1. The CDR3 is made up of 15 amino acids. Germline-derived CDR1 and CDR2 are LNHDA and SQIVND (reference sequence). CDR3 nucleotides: TGTGCCAGTAGTATGACAGGACAGGGGGCCGCAGTTAAGCACTTC. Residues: CASSMTGQGAAVKHF.

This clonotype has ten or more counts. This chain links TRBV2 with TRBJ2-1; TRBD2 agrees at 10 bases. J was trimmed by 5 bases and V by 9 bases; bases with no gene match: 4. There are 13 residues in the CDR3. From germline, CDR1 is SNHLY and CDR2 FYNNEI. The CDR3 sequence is CASWGTSDNEQFF. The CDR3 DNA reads TGTGCCAGTTGGGGGACTAGCGACAATGAGCAGTTCTTC.

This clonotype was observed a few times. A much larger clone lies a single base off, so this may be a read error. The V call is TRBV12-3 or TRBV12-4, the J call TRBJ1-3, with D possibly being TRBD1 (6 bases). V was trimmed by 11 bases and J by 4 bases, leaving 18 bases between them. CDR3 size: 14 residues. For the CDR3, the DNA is TGTGCCGGCAACATTCGGACAGTGGGAAACACCATATATTTT. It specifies CAGNIRTVGNTIYF.